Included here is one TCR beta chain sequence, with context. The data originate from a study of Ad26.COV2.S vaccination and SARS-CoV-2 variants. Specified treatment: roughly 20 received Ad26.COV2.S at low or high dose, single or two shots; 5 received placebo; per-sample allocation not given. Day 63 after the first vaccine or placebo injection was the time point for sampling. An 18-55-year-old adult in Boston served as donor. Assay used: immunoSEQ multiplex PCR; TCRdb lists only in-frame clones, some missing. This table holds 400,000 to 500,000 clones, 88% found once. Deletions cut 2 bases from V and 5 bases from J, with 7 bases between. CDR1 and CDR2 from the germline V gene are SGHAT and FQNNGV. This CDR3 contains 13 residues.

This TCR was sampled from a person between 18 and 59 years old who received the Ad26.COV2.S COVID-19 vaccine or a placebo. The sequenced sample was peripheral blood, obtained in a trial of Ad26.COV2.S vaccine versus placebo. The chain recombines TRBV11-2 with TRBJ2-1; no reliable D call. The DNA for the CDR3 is TGTGCCAGCAGCTTACGGAGAGACAATGAGCAGTTCTTC. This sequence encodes CASSLRRDNEQFF.